This note documents a single T cell receptor (beta chain) sequence. Its antigen is still unknown. The PCR was carried out with 60 Vbeta primers and 13 Jbeta primers. Assay: immunoSEQ multiplex PCR; the TCRdb copy retains only in-frame clones and omits some. Among more than 100,000 clones listed, approximately 79% were seen once. The CDR3 runs 12 residues. V shed 8 bases and J shed 8 bases, with 12 bases lying between them. Looked up from germline, CDR1 is MNHEY and CDR2 is SMNVEV (reference sequence). The data derive from a study of cytomegalovirus exposure and HLA in healthy donors. Study-wide context: A data release that came early held some 84 million unique TCRs from HLA-typed donors.

Broader study findings: A later analysis reported that several of the most significant clusters appeared to be linked to common viral pathogens, among them Epstein-Barr virus. When a later analysis was performed, an Asian-associated ancestry cluster reportedly had fewer N-insertions than the roughly 670-donor mean.

The clonotype originates from a male donor in good health and CMV-seronegative. The sample was PBMCs. The chain uses TRBV27 and TRBJ1-4; D remains unclear. CDR3 sequence (DNA): TGTGCCAGCGCCCTAGTTGGGGAAAAACTGTTTTTT. Amino acids: CASALVGEKLFF.